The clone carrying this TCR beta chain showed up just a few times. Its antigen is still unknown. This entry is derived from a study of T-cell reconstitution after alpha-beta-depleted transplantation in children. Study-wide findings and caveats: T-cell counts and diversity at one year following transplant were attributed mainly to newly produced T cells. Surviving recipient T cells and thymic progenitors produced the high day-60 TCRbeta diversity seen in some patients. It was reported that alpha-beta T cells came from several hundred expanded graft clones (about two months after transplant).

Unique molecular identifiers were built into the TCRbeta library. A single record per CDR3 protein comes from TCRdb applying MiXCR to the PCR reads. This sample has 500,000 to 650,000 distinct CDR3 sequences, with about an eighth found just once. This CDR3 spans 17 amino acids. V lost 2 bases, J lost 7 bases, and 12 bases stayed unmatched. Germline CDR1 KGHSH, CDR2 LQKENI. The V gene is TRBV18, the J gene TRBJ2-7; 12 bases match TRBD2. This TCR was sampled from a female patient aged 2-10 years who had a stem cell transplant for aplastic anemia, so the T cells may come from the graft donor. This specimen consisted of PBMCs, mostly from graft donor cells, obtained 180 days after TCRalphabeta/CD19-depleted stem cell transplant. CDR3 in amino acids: CASSPTSGRPSRGEQYV. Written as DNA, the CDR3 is TGTGCCAGCTCACCAACTAGCGGGAGGCCTTCACGGGGGGAGCAGTACGTC.